The next 21 T cell receptor beta chains were all read from a single sample in a study of CD8 T cells in Susac syndrome. Random hexamers served to reverse transcribe about 0.5 to 1 ug RNA. TCRdb reprocessed the immunoSEQ multiplex PCR reads via MiXCR and lists one record per CDR3 protein. The sample yields tens of thousands of distinct CDR3 sequences, around 94% seen once. Input material: CD4+ T cells from PBMCs. These receptors all stem from a human donor with Susac syndrome.

The genes are TRBV11-2 and TRBJ1-6; D is uncertain. Germline V gene data show CDR1 as SGHAT and CDR2 as FQNNGV. V was shortened by 3 bases and J by 8 bases, with 8 bases between the two germline ends. This CDR3 spans 13 amino acids. The CDR3 bases are TGTGCCAGCAGCTTTGAAAGGGATTCACCCCTCCACTTT. Amino acids: CASSFERDSPLHF. Full variable domain (rest looked up from reference TRBV11-2 and TRBJ1-6): EAGVAQSPRYKIIEKRQSVAFWCNPISGHATLYWYQQILGQGPKLLIQFQNNGVVDDSQLPKDRFSAERLKGVDSTLKIQPAKLEDSAVYLCASSFERDSPLHFGNGTRLTVT.

V gene TRBV6-4 combines with J gene TRBJ2-5; the match to TRBD2 covers 8 bases. This CDR3 region has 15 residues. In germline, CDR1 is MRHNA, CDR2 SNTAGT. Losses at the gene ends were 5 bases for V and 4 bases for J; bases not matched to a gene: 9. CDR3 nucleotide sequence: TGTGCCAGCAGTCCCGCGGGGGGCTCTGGAGAGACCCAGTACTTC. Translation: CASSPAGGSGETQYF.

The V call is TRBV28, the J call TRBJ2-3; TRBD1 is a possible D gene (5 bases). The V and J ends lost 2 bases and 1 base respectively, with 10 bases between them. In germline, CDR1 is MDHEN, CDR2 SYDVKM. The CDR3 has 15 residues. CDR3 coding DNA: TGTGCCAGCAGTTTACCAGGGAAGGGCACAGATACGCAGTATTTT. This gives the protein CASSLPGKGTDTQYF.

V usage is TRBV14 and J usage is TRBJ2-2; D call uncertain. V lost 1 base and J 6 bases, leaving 9 bases between the germline ends. There are 14 residues in the CDR3. Germline CDR1 reads SGHDN; CDR2 reads FVKESK. The chain's CDR3 is CASSQVIGPGELFF. For the CDR3, the DNA is TGTGCCAGCAGCCAAGTAATAGGGCCCGGGGAGCTGTTTTTT.

The chain recombines TRBV20-1 with TRBJ1-5; TRBD1 agrees at 9 bases. Germline CDR1 and CDR2: DFQATT and SNEGSKA (reference sequence). The CDR3 loop spans 14 amino acids. Trimming took 5 bases from V and 4 from J; bases not matched to a gene: 6. CDR3 amino acids: CSAPGQGLNQPQHF. The CDR3 DNA follows: TGCAGTGCTCCGGGACAGGGCCTTAATCAGCCCCAGCATTTT.

V is TRBV30 and J is TRBJ2-3; 8 bases map to TRBD2. The germline V gene encodes CDR1 GTSNPN and CDR2 SVGIG (reference sequence). V trimming: 0 bases; J trimming: 4 bases; junction bases outside the gene matches: 12. The length of the CDR3 is 17 residues. CDR3 DNA sequence: TGTGCCTGGAGTGTATGGACTAGCCCGGGGGTGGCAGATACGCAGTATTTT. This codes for CAWSVWTSPGVADTQYF.

The V call is TRBV24-1, the J call TRBJ2-1; 11 bases align to TRBD2. The germline CDR1 and CDR2 sequences are KGHDR and SFDVKD. V was pared by 1 base and J by 5 bases, with 9 bases of the junction left unmatched. The CDR3 is 18 residues long. The CDR3 spells CATSDFSERLAGNNEQFF. For the CDR3, the DNA is TGTGCCACCAGTGATTTTTCGGAACGACTAGCGGGGAACAATGAGCAGTTCTTC.

The V gene is TRBV15, the J gene TRBJ2-7, with D tentatively TRBD2 (5 bases). Trimming took off 0 bases at V and 7 bases at J, with 13 bases between the two ends. CDR1 and CDR2 from the germline V gene are LNHNV and YYDKDF (reference sequence). This CDR3 has 14 amino acids. The CDR3 here is CATSRDLASHEQYF. For the CDR3, the DNA is TGTGCCACCAGCAGAGATCTGGCTAGCCATGAGCAGTACTTC.

The chain has TRBV7-2 and TRBJ2-3; no reliable D call. CDR1 SGHTA and CDR2 FQGNSA come from the germline V gene. Trimming left V 5 bases short and J 2 bases short, with 17 bases between. The CDR3 spans 16 residues. CDR3 nucleotide sequence: TGTGCCAGCAGCCACGGTCGAACACAGTTCACAGATACGCAGTATTTT. Its translation: CASSHGRTQFTDTQYF.

The rearrangement joins TRBV15 to TRBJ1-2; no reliable D call. The germline CDR1 and CDR2 sequences are LNHNV and YYDKDF (reference sequence). V lost 1 base to trimming and J lost 2 bases, with 11 bases between them. The CDR3 length is 15 residues. This CDR3 reads CATSRGGSRNYGYTF. CDR3 DNA: TGTGCCACCAGCAGAGGAGGGTCCCGAAACTATGGCTACACCTTC.

The DNA of the CDR3 is TGCAGTGCTAGAGATCTGGGGGCCTCTGGAAACACCATATATTTT. Its protein is CSARDLGASGNTIYF. The chain couples TRBV20-1 to TRBJ1-3; D may be TRBD1 (6 bases). Germline V lookup: CDR1 DFQATT, CDR2 SNEGSKA (reference sequence). V dropped 0 bases and J dropped 0 bases, with 9 bases sitting between them. The CDR3 sequence is 15 residues long.

The CDR3 reads CASSPRDRNEQFF. Here the CDR3 DNA reads TGTGCCAGTAGTCCAAGGGACAGAAACGAGCAGTTCTTC. The V gene is TRBV19, the J gene TRBJ2-1, with TRBD1 identical over 7 bases. This CDR3 has 13 amino acids. Germline trimming cut 5 bases from V and 10 bases from J; bases unmatched to any gene: 8. Germline V CDR1 and CDR2: LNHDA, SQIVND (reference sequence). Variable domain in full (rest from reference TRBV19 and TRBJ2-1): DGGITQSPKYLFRKEGQNVTLSCEQNLNHDAMYWYRQDPGQGLRLIYYSQIVNDFQKGDIAEGYSVSREKKESFPLTVTSAQKNPTAFYLCASSPRDRNEQFFGPGTRLTVL.

The chain employs TRBV12-3 or TRBV12-4 and TRBJ2-7, with TRBD1 matching over 7 bases. The CDR3 runs to 15 residues. Unmatched junction bases numbered 11, after V lost 2 bases and J lost 7 bases. The CDR3 loop reads CASSLSGQVVREQYF. As DNA, the CDR3 is TGTGCCAGCAGTTTAAGTGGACAGGTCGTGAGGGAGCAGTACTTC.

V usage is TRBV5-6 and J usage is TRBJ2-3, with a possible D match to TRBD2 (7 bases). The CDR3 sequence is 13 residues long. Germline CDR1 and CDR2: SGHDT and YYEEEE. V was trimmed by 7 bases and J by 7 bases, leaving 16 bases between them. This CDR3 is CASSRGGSYTQYF. CDR3 nucleotide sequence: TGTGCCAGCTCGCGCGGGGGCAGTTATACGCAGTATTTT.

This chain uses TRBV28 with TRBJ2-7; 9 positions match TRBD1. This CDR3 region has 14 residues. Losses at the gene ends were 5 bases for V and 2 bases for J; bases not matched to a gene: 4. The germline V gene has CDR1 MDHEN and CDR2 SYDVKM. The CDR3 sequence: CASSPWTGAYEQYF. The DNA for the CDR3 is TGTGCCAGCAGTCCGTGGACAGGGGCCTACGAGCAGTACTTC.

The chain has TRBV28 and TRBJ1-4; D perhaps matches TRBD1 (6 bases). The CDR3 is made up of 17 amino acids. Per germline, CDR1 MDHEN and CDR2 SYDVKM. V dropped 5 bases and J dropped 4 bases, with 20 bases sitting between them. CDR3 nucleotide sequence: TGTGCCAGCAGTGTCGAACAGGGCTTGGGATATAATGAAAAACTGTTTTTT. Translated, it gives CASSVEQGLGYNEKLFF.

The chain has TRBV6-5 and TRBJ1-4, with D tentatively TRBD1 (6 bases). Germline CDR1 reads MNHEY; CDR2 reads SVGAGI. CDR3 length equals 15 residues. V dropped 2 bases and J dropped 6 bases, with 13 bases sitting between them. The DNA for the CDR3 is TGTGCCAGCAGTTACGGCCGCCAGGGGTATGAAAAACTGTTTTTT. It yields the protein CASSYGRQGYEKLFF.

The chain is built from TRBV20-1 and TRBJ2-3, with TRBD1 as a possible D gene (6 bases). The V gene's germline CDR1 is DFQATT and CDR2 SNEGSKA (reference sequence). This CDR3 has 12 amino acids. Trimming took off 0 bases at V and 6 bases at J, with 7 bases between the two ends. CDR3 coding DNA: TGCAGTGCTAGAGATCAGGGGGATACGCAGTATTTT. Translated: CSARDQGDTQYF.

The sample holds one count of this clonotype. The chain has TRBV15 and TRBJ2-1; 8 nucleotides line up with TRBD2. Germline trimming cut 2 bases from V and 4 bases from J; bases unmatched to any gene: 10. This CDR3 is built from 17 residues. Germline V gene data show CDR1 as LNHNV and CDR2 as YYDKDF (reference sequence). CDR3 in amino acids: CATSRSHGGAEYNEQFF. The CDR3 DNA reads TGTGCCACCAGCAGATCTCACGGGGGGGCCGAGTACAATGAGCAGTTCTTC.

The CDR3 bases are TGTGCCAGCAGCCCCCAAAACGAGCAGTACTTC. Its translation: CASSPQNEQYF. V usage is TRBV7-9 and J usage is TRBJ2-7; D call uncertain. Germline CDR1 SEHNR, CDR2 FQNEAQ (reference sequence). Trimming cost V 5 bases and J 5 bases, with 7 bases left between them. The CDR3 length is 11 residues.

The CDR3 spells CASSLTSGTGGETQYF. As DNA, the CDR3 is TGCGCCAGCAGCCTAACTTCCGGGACAGGGGGAGAGACCCAGTACTTC. This chain joins TRBV5-1 and TRBJ2-5, with 11 bases fitting TRBD1. The J segment lost 4 bases and the V segment lost 4 bases, leaving 9 bases of the junction unmatched. This CDR3 has 16 residues. The V gene's germline CDR1 is SGHRS and CDR2 YFSETQ.